The subject of this entry is one TCR beta chain. As yet, its antigen is unknown. The sample belongs to a study of cytotoxic CD8 clonotypes in ibrutinib-treated CLL. Findings of the study overall: Public clonotypes were rare and shrank or held steady on treatment. A rise in clonality was seen at ibrutinib response, and a fall back toward baseline was seen at progression.

V dropped 4 bases and J dropped 8 bases, with 18 bases sitting between them. From germline, CDR1 is LNHDA and CDR2 SQIVND (reference sequence). The CDR3 has 15 amino acids. With sequencing, the targeted depth ranged from 1 in 200,000 to 1 in 1 million T cells. Produced via immunoSEQ multiplex PCR; TCRdb's table is partial and in-frame only. The repertoire holds over 65,000 clones, with about 85% as singletons. This clonotype originated in a human donor with chronic lymphocytic leukemia. The sample in question was PBMCs, obtained after 12 months of ibrutinib treatment. V and J are TRBV19 and TRBJ1-5, with D hard to call. The CDR3 is CASSRGGGAIKPQHF. The CDR3 DNA is TGTGCCAGTAGTAGGGGAGGTGGTGCAATCAAGCCCCAGCATTTT.